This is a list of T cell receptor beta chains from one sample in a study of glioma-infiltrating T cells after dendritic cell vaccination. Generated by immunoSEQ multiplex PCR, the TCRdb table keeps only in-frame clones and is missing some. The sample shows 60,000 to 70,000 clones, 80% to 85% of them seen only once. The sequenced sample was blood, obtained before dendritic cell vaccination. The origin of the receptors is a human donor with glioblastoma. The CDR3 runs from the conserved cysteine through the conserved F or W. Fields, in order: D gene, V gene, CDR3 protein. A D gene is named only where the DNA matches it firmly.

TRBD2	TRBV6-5	CASMGSGAYTGELFF
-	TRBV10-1	CASSPTPRNTQYF
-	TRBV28	CASSLGGGQSYNEQFF
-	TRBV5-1	CASSSNVGELFF
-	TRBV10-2	CASTERQSYEQYF
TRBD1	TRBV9	CASSAHGTGGNNEQFF
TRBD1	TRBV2	CASARDREGYGYTF
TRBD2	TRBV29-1	CSVAETSGGNEQFF
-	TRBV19	CASTFGAGTIYF
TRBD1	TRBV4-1	CASSQDSARDSNIQYF
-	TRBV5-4	CASSRNRAGAGNTIYF
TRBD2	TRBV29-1	CSVAVAGGDTQYF
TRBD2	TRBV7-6	CASSPAGYTGELFF
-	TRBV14	CASSLGGSYEQYF
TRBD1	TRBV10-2	CASRTTGGSGETQYF
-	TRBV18	CASSPGPSDTQYF
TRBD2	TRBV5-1	CASSPASGGHEQFF
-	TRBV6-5	CASSPFGGRTEAFF
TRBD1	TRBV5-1	CATTAGGGVNTEAFF
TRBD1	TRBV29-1	CSAEGTGEIIYEQYF
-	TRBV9	CASSALGGARSGNTIYF
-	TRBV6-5	CASSRTIQETQYF
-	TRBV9	CASSDSPTDTQYF
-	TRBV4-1	CASSPAPTAPYTDTQYF
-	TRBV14	CASSPLRGIYQETQYF
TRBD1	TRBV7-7	CASSSRGPGQGATNEKLFF
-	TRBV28	CASSRAGRRGTEAFF
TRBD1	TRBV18	CASSPRQGDNSPLHF
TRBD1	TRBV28	CASSPQGVGEKLFF
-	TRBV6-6	CASSYSADSGNTIYF
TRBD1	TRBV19	CASSIGGTGSRKLFF
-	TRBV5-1	CASSLAGFSNQPQHF
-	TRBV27	CASYGSFTDTQYF
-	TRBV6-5	CASRPNQGHIQYF
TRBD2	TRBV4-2	CASSPPRGGSSYNEQFF